Listed below are T cell receptor beta chains from one sample, sequenced in a study of long-term antiretroviral therapy in people with HIV. Here immunoSEQ multiplex PCR was the method, and the copy in TCRdb shows in-frame clones only, minus some. The sample has over 35,000 clones; 75% to 90% are singletons. This sample comprised unsorted PBMCs, obtained just before starting antiretroviral therapy. The receptors stem from a woman under 30 with HIV. Each CDR3 is given with its conserved first and last residue. D genes are given only for firm matches. Some rows mark clone size as missing; the rest say once, few, many or name a class of expanded clone.

>TRBV29-1|TRBJ1-2|.|.
CSDTRRSDYGYTF
TGCAGCGATACTCGACGGAGTGACTATGGCTACACCTTC
>TRBV6-5|TRBJ2-5|TRBD1|.
CASSYSRGPETQYF
TGTGCCAGCAGTTACTCTAGGGGGCCGGAGACCCAGTACTTC
>TRBV7-2|TRBJ1-3|.|.
CASSLAVAGNTIYF
TGTGCCAGCAGCTTGGCGGTCGCTGGAAACACCATATATTTT
>TRBV18|TRBJ2-1|.|.
CASSTQGYNEQFF
TGTGCCAGCTCAACCCAGGGATACAATGAGCAGTTCTTC
>TRBV7-2|TRBJ2-1|.|.
CASSSYQRSYNEQFF
TGTGCCAGCAGCTCTTACCAGCGGAGCTACAATGAGCAGTTCTTC
>TRBV21-1|TRBJ1-1|.|.
CASSKSPGRKSNDTEAFF
TGTGCCAGCAGCAAATCCCCGGGACGCAAGTCCAATGACACTGAAGCTTTCTTT
>TRBV28|TRBJ1-1|TRBD1|.
CASSLAGGAMNTEAFF
TGTGCCAGCAGCCTAGCAGGGGGCGCCATGAACACTGAAGCTTTCTTT
>TRBV9|TRBJ1-1|.|.
CASSPTPDRDTEAFF
TGTGCCAGCAGCCCCACCCCGGACAGAGACACTGAAGCTTTCTTT
>TRBV6-5|TRBJ2-7|TRBD2|.
CASSTSNSYEQYF
TGTGCCAGCTCGACTAGCAACTCCTACGAGCAGTACTTC
>TRBV27|TRBJ2-1|.|.
CASSLSGSSYNEQFF
TGTGCCAGCAGTTTAAGTGGCAGCTCCTACAATGAGCAGTTCTTC
>TRBV4-1|TRBJ1-5|.|.
CASSQDSGMDQPQHF
TGCGCCAGCAGCCAAGATTCGGGGATGGATCAGCCCCAGCATTTT
>TRBV11-1|TRBJ2-7|TRBD1|few
CASSLEGTGVYEQYF
TGTGCCAGCAGCTTGGAAGGGACAGGGGTCTACGAGCAGTACTTC
>TRBV29-1|TRBJ2-5|.|.
CSVEDVRAEQETQYF
TGCAGCGTTGAAGATGTTCGGGCAGAACAAGAGACCCAGTACTTC
>TRBV5-8|TRBJ1-2|TRBD1|.
CASSPGTGGFYGYTF
TGTGCCAGCAGCCCGGGGACAGGGGGATTCTATGGCTACACCTTC
>TRBV4-2|TRBJ2-2|.|.
CASSHPGQNTGELFF
TGTGCCAGCAGCCACCCGGGACAGAACACCGGGGAGCTGTTTTTT
>TRBV9|TRBJ2-5|.|once
CASSGDRGDQETQYF
TGTGCCAGCAGCGGAGACAGAGGGGATCAAGAGACCCAGTACTTC
>TRBV6-5|TRBJ2-7|.|.
CASSYRGGEQYF
TGTGCCAGCAGTTACAGAGGGGGCGAGCAGTACTTC
>TRBV15|TRBJ1-2|.|.
CATSATRQAINYGYTF
TGTGCCACCAGCGCGACCAGACAGGCTATTAACTATGGCTACACCTTC
>TRBV28|TRBJ1-2|.|.
CASTRGGRLPYGYTF
TGTGCCAGCACCCGCGGTGGGCGGTTACCTTATGGCTACACCTTC
>TRBV4-3|TRBJ1-1|TRBD1|.
CASSQATGGAYTEAFF
TGCGCCAGCAGCCAGGCTACAGGGGGCGCATACACTGAAGCTTTCTTT
>TRBV7-2|TRBJ1-3|TRBD1|.
CASSQGQGFGSGNTIYF
TGTGCCAGCAGCCAGGGACAGGGGTTCGGCTCTGGAAACACCATATATTTT
>TRBV7-9|TRBJ1-1|TRBD1|.
CASILQGGKEAFF
TGTGCCAGCATCCTCCAGGGGGGAAAGGAAGCTTTCTTT
>TRBV4-3|TRBJ2-1|TRBD2|.
CASSHAGTSVFNEQFF
TGCGCCAGCAGCCATGCCGGGACTAGCGTATTCAATGAGCAGTTCTTC
>TRBV5-6|TRBJ2-7|.|.
CASSSYTIYEQYF
TGTGCCAGCAGCAGCTACACTATTTACGAGCAGTACTTC
>TRBV5-1|TRBJ1-2|.|.
CASSLEFGGTDGYTF
TGCGCCAGCAGCTTGGAGTTCGGGGGAACGGATGGCTACACCTTC
>TRBV28|TRBJ2-7|.|.
CASSLLTLEQYF
TGTGCCAGCAGTTTATTGACTCTCGAGCAGTACTTC
>TRBV18|TRBJ1-3|.|.
CASSRDRLSGNTIYF
TGTGCCAGCTCACGAGACCGTCTCTCTGGAAACACCATATATTTT
>TRBV4-1|TRBJ2-2|.|.
CASSQERGLATGELFF
TGCGCCAGCAGCCAAGAACGGGGACTGGCCACCGGGGAGCTGTTTTTT
>TRBV6-1|TRBJ2-1|TRBD2|once
CASSELAGGPVEQFF
TGTGCCAGCAGTGAATTGGCGGGAGGGCCGGTTGAGCAGTTCTTC
>TRBV11-3|TRBJ2-2|.|.
CASSLGDRNTGELFF
TGTGCCAGCAGCTTAGGCGACAGAAACACCGGGGAGCTGTTTTTT